Shown below are 26 T cell receptor beta chains from a single sample sequenced in a study of blood T cell repertoires in COVID-19. TCRdb's table, derived via immunoSEQ multiplex PCR, lists solely in-frame clones and lacks some. The table lists under 350,000 clones, around nine tenths of them singletons. Sequencing input: peripheral blood. Receptor source: a man between 65 and 85 years old with acute or convalescent COVID-19.

A few counts support this clone. This rearrangement joins TRBV11-2 to TRBJ2-1; 9 bases agree with TRBD1. The CDR3 length is 15 residues. CDR1 is SGHAT and CDR2 is FQNNGV in the germline V gene. V dropped 2 bases and J dropped 7; count of bases not matched to a gene: 6. Here the CDR3 DNA reads TGTGCCAGCAGCTTAATACAGGGGGCCGGGAATGAGCAGTTCTTC. It codes for CASSLIQGAGNEQFF. The variable domain in full, completed from reference TRBV11-2 and TRBJ2-1, reads EAGVAQSPRYKIIEKRQSVAFWCNPISGHATLYWYQQILGQGPKLLIQFQNNGVVDDSQLPKDRFSAERLKGVDSTLKIQPAKLEDSAVYLCASSLIQGAGNEQFFGPGTRLTVL.

The rearrangement joins TRBV19 to TRBJ2-3; TRBD2 matches at 11 bases. The CDR3 is made up of 19 amino acids. Unmatched junction bases numbered 9, after V lost 1 base and J lost 0 bases. CDR1 LNHDA and CDR2 SQIVND come from the germline V gene (reference sequence). The CDR3 spells CASSIGRLAGGLSTDTQYF. The CDR3 bases are TGTGCCAGTAGTATAGGCCGGCTAGCGGGAGGACTCAGCACAGATACGCAGTATTTT.

The rearrangement links TRBV7-9 to TRBJ2-1; TRBD1 is a possible D gene (6 bases). Trimming removed 8 bases at V and 2 bases at J, with 13 bases between. Germline loops: CDR1 SEHNR, CDR2 FQNEAQ (reference sequence). CDR3 length: 14 amino acids. CDR3 DNA: TGTGCCAGCGGGGGCGCGAGTGCCTACAATGAGCAGTTCTTC. It yields the protein CASGGASAYNEQFF.

The CDR3: CASSAERGPSYEQYF. The DNA for the CDR3 is TGTGCCAGCAGCGCCGAGCGGGGTCCTTCCTACGAGCAGTACTTC. The chain carries TRBV6-5 and TRBJ2-7, with 7 bases fitting TRBD2. V lost 6 bases and J lost 1; bases outside the gene matches: 9. The CDR3 is 15 residues long. Germline V gene data show CDR1 as MNHEY and CDR2 as SVGAGI.

V usage is TRBV4-2 and J usage is TRBJ2-2; TRBD2 might be the D (5 bases). Trimming stripped 3 bases from V and 7 bases from J, with 15 bases between. Germline CDR1 LGHNA, CDR2 YNFKEQ. The CDR3 totals 15 residues. Here the CDR3 DNA reads TGTGCCAGCAGCCAGTCCTTGGGAGAGGACGGGGAGCTGTTTTTT. Translated, it gives CASSQSLGEDGELFF.

This clone was counted a few times. The chain couples TRBV28 to TRBJ1-2, with TRBD1 matching 8 bases. Germline lookup yields CDR1 MDHEN and CDR2 SYDVKM. The CDR3 covers 16 residues. V shed 1 base and J 4 bases; nucleotides not matched to a gene: 8. The CDR3 reads CASSLSARGLRYGYTF. The CDR3 DNA sequence: TGTGCCAGCAGTTTATCAGCCAGGGGGCTCCGCTATGGCTACACCTTC.

The chain joins TRBV28 to TRBJ1-4; TRBD1 matches 10 bases. V was clipped by 7 bases and J by 7 bases; unmatched bases: 9. The CDR3 has 15 amino acids. CDR1 MDHEN and CDR2 SYDVKM come from the germline V gene. The CDR3 nucleotides read TGTGCCAGCACAACATATCGGGACAGGGGTGAAAAACTGTTTTTT. Translating it yields CASTTYRDRGEKLFF.

This clone has just one count. The chain combines TRBV4-2 with TRBJ2-3; 10 positions match TRBD2. Germline assignment: CDR1 LGHNA and CDR2 YNFKEQ. The V gene end was trimmed by 1 base and the J gene end by 5 bases; junction bases not matched to a gene: 3. The CDR3 contains 15 residues. This CDR3 is CASSQASGSKDTQYF. DNA for the CDR3: TGTGCCAGCAGCCAAGCTAGCGGGAGTAAAGATACGCAGTATTTT.

The genes are TRBV12-3 or TRBV12-4 and TRBJ1-5; tentative D call: TRBD1 (5 bases). V shed 8 bases and J shed 7 bases, with 15 bases lying between them. CDR3 length: 13 amino acids. Written as DNA, the CDR3 is TGTGCCAGCGGGGGGTCTCGCGACCAGCCCCAGCATTTT. Translation: CASGGSRDQPQHF.

This clone appeared once. This chain connects TRBV5-1 to TRBJ2-3, with no clear D. From germline, CDR1 is SGHRS and CDR2 YFSETQ. Trimming removed 2 bases from V and 2 bases from J, with 18 bases in between. This CDR3 is built from 17 residues. CDR3 residues: CASSLRSQRLSTDTQYF. CDR3 nucleotide sequence: TGCGCCAGCAGCTTACGGAGCCAGCGCCTCTCCACAGATACGCAGTATTTT.

This rearrangement joins TRBV2 to TRBJ1-1; D remains ambiguous. With 8 bases removed from V and 1 base from J, the gap between germline ends came to 17 bases. Germline assignment: CDR1 SNHLY and CDR2 FYNNEI. This CDR3 is built from 15 residues. In DNA, the CDR3 is TGTGCCAGCTTACGAACCCCCGTGGCGAACACTGAAGCTTTCTTT. Amino acid sequence: CASLRTPVANTEAFF.

This clone was counted only a few times. V is TRBV15 and J is TRBJ2-1, with TRBD1 identical over 7 bases. This CDR3 comprises 13 residues. The germline V gene encodes CDR1 LNHNV and CDR2 YYDKDF (reference sequence). Unmatched junction bases numbered 3, after V lost 0 bases and J lost 10 bases. The CDR3 DNA reads TGTGCCACCAGCAGAGATCCACAGGGGGAGCAGTTCTTC. Translating it yields CATSRDPQGEQFF. Variable domain in full (rest from reference TRBV15 and TRBJ2-1): DAMVIQNPRYQVTQFGKPVTLSCSQTLNHNVMYWYQQKSSQAPKLLFHYYDKDFNNEADTPDNFQSRRPNTSFCFLDIRSPGLGDTAMYLCATSRDPQGEQFFGPGTRLTVL.

This clone is a singleton in its sample. The chain uses TRBV5-6 and TRBJ1-2, with 7 bases fitting TRBD1. The V gene's germline CDR1 is SGHDT and CDR2 YYEEEE. V shed 2 bases, J shed 7 bases, and the junction held 11 bases outside the gene matches. The CDR3 consists of 15 residues. The CDR3 here is CASSFQQGSPAGYTF. Here the CDR3 DNA reads TGTGCCAGCAGCTTTCAACAGGGGAGTCCGGCTGGCTACACCTTC.

The chain recombines TRBV10-1 with TRBJ1-1; D not certain. The CDR3 has 14 amino acids. Germline V gene lookup returns CDR1 WNHNN and CDR2 SYGVQD (reference sequence). Trimming left V 4 bases short and J 4 bases short, with 13 bases between. In DNA form, the CDR3 reads TGCGCCAGCAGTGCGGAGCCCCAAGGCACTGAAGCTTTCTTT. The encoded protein is CASSAEPQGTEAFF.

V is TRBV12-3 or TRBV12-4 and J is TRBJ1-5, with unresolved D. Trimming left V 4 bases short and J 6 bases short, with 10 bases between. The CDR3 has 13 amino acids. CDR3 amino acids: CASSSLFGQPQHF. The CDR3 nucleotides are TGTGCCAGCAGTTCCCTATTCGGTCAGCCCCAGCATTTT.

This clone has only one observation. The gene calls are TRBV7-9 and TRBJ1-6; D is uncertain. Per the germline V gene, CDR1 is SEHNR and CDR2 is FQNEAQ (reference sequence). Trimming took off 3 bases at V and 10 bases at J, with 10 bases between the two ends. This CDR3 is built from 13 residues. The CDR3 coding sequence is TGTGCCAGCAGCTTCGGGGAGGGCTCACCCCTCCACTTT. Encoded protein: CASSFGEGSPLHF.

The chain carries TRBV7-3 and TRBJ1-1; 8 positions agree with TRBD1. The CDR3 totals 13 residues. The V segment lost 5 bases and the J segment 8 bases; nucleotides outside the gene matches: 7. The V gene's germline CDR1 is SGHTA and CDR2 FQGTGA. The CDR3: CASSLAGTGEAFF. CDR3 nucleotides: TGTGCCAGCAGCCTTGCCGGGACAGGCGAAGCTTTCTTT. The full variable domain, its missing parts supplied by reference TRBV7-3 and TRBJ1-1, is GAGVSQTPSNKVTEKGKYVELRCDPISGHTALYWYRQSLGQGPEFLIYFQGTGAADDSGLPNDRFFAVRPEGSVSTLKIQRTERGDSAVYLCASSLAGTGEAFFGQGTRLTVV.

Here the CDR3 reads CASQAGQGTEKLFF. Written as DNA, the CDR3 is TGTGCCAGCCAAGCGGGACAGGGGACTGAAAAACTGTTTTTT. The rearrangement uses TRBV6-5 and TRBJ1-4, with 10 bases matching TRBD1. This CDR3 has 14 residues. V was clipped by 8 bases and J by 7 bases; unmatched bases: 7. Germline V gene lookup returns CDR1 MNHEY and CDR2 SVGAGI.

The rearrangement links TRBV10-3 to TRBJ2-5; D call uncertain. CDR3 size: 13 residues. Germline values: CDR1 ENHRY, CDR2 SYGVKD. Deletions cut 3 bases from V and 2 bases from J, with 7 bases between. The CDR3 sequence is CAISELGQETQYF. CDR3 DNA: TGTGCCATCAGTGAACTCGGTCAAGAGACCCAGTACTTC.

CDR3 amino acids: CASSKGQDWDGYTF. The CDR3 DNA sequence: TGCGCCAGCAGCAAAGGACAGGACTGGGATGGCTACACCTTC. The rearrangement joins TRBV5-1 to TRBJ1-2, with 7 positions matching TRBD1. V lost 4 bases and J lost 6; bases outside the gene matches: 9. The CDR3 covers 14 residues. Germline V gene sequence: CDR1 SGHRS, CDR2 YFSETQ.

This chain links TRBV9 with TRBJ2-3; the match to TRBD2 covers 8 bases. CDR3 length equals 15 residues. The J segment lost 3 bases and the V segment lost 7 bases, leaving 10 bases of the junction unmatched. Germline lookup yields CDR1 SGDLS and CDR2 YYNGEE. CDR3 protein: CASSEGAGVTDTQYF. The CDR3 DNA reads TGTGCCAGCTCCGAGGGAGCGGGAGTTACAGATACGCAGTATTTT.

J is TRBJ2-2 and V is TRBV5-1; D is undetermined. V gave up 1 base and J gave up 1 base, with 8 bases separating them. Germline CDR1 is SGHRS and CDR2 is YFSETQ. The CDR3 is 15 amino acids. CDR3 amino acids: CASSLQSGNTGELFF. Written as DNA, the CDR3 is TGCGCCAGCAGCTTGCAGTCAGGGAACACCGGGGAGCTGTTTTTT.

The chain combines TRBV5-4 with TRBJ2-5, with 10 positions matching TRBD1. Germline V gene sequence: CDR1 SGHNT, CDR2 YYREEE (reference sequence). V trimming: 4 bases; J trimming: 1 base; junction bases outside the gene matches: 4. This CDR3 is 15 amino acids long. CDR3 in DNA: TGTGCCAGCAGCACCAGACAGGGGGCCCAAGAGACCCAGTACTTC. This gives the protein CASSTRQGAQETQYF.

This rearrangement joins TRBV5-1 to TRBJ2-1; TRBD2 matches at 13 bases. This CDR3 has 17 amino acids. V shed 1 base and J 5 bases; nucleotides not matched to a gene: 6. CDR1 is SGHRS and CDR2 is YFSETQ in the germline V gene. The CDR3 reads CASSLRTTSGGDNEQFF. The DNA of the CDR3 is TGCGCCAGCAGCTTGCGCACCACTAGCGGGGGGGACAATGAGCAGTTCTTC.

The chain has TRBV11-2 and TRBJ2-1, with 12 positions matching TRBD2. This CDR3 spans 17 amino acids. CDR1 and CDR2 from the germline V gene are SGHAT and FQNNGV. Unmatched junction bases numbered 8, after V lost 4 bases and J lost 4 bases. This CDR3 is CASSSSLLAGGYNEQFF. The CDR3 DNA is TGTGCCAGCAGCTCCTCCCTTCTAGCGGGAGGGTACAATGAGCAGTTCTTC.

This clone was found a few times. The chain uses TRBV5-6 and TRBJ1-2; D remains ambiguous. Germline V gene sequence: CDR1 SGHDT, CDR2 YYEEEE. V was cut by 0 bases and J by 2 bases, with 5 bases left in between. The CDR3 has 13 amino acids. CDR3 nucleotide sequence: TGTGCCAGCAGCTTGGCCGGGAACTATGGCTACACCTTC. Translation: CASSLAGNYGYTF.